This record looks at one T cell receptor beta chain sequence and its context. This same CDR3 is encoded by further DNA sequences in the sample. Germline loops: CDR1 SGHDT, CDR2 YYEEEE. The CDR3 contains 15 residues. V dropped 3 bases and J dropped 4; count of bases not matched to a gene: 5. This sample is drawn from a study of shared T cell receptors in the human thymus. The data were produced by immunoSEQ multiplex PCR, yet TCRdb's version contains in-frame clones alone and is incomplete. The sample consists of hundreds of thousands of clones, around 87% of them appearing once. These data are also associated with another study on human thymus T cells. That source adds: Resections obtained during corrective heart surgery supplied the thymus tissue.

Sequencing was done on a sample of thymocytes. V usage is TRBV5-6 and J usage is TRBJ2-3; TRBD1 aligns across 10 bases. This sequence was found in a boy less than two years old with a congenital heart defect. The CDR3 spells CASSSPGQGSDTQYF. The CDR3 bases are TGTGCCAGCAGCTCCCCGGGACAGGGGTCAGATACGCAGTATTTT.